These 7 T cell receptor beta chains originate from one sample sequenced in a study of cytomegalovirus exposure and HLA in healthy donors (dated by TCRdb to 2016 to 2017). Receptor libraries were prepared by the immunoSEQ multiplex PCR assay. A mixture of 60 forward primers for TCR Vbeta segments and 13 reverse primers for TCR Jbeta segments was used in the multiplex PCR. In TCRdb, the immuneACCESS table is reduced to in-frame sequences with V and J assigned. These tables do not hold every clone; where another copy was compared, an unresolved V gene accounts for under half, and the others remain unexplained. In all, the sample holds fewer than 70,000 clones, and about 80% of those were seen once. The ten largest account for 3% to 4.5% of the sample. What was sequenced was PBMCs. Receptors originate from a woman between 35 and 50 years old in good health and CMV-seronegative.

The chain joins TRBV4-3 to TRBJ1-4; TRBD1 is a possible D gene (6 bases). The CDR3 has 16 residues. Per the germline V gene, CDR1 is LGHNA and CDR2 is YSLEER. V gave up 0 bases and J gave up 7 bases, with 15 bases separating them. This CDR3 is CASSQDRAGVGEKLFF. CDR3 sequence (DNA): TGCGCCAGCAGCCAAGATCGGGCAGGGGTAGGTGAAAAACTGTTTTTT.

V gene TRBV6-5 combines with J gene TRBJ2-3; no clear D gene. Germline CDR1 reads MNHEY; CDR2 reads SVGAGI. V shed 5 bases and J shed 5 bases, with 11 bases lying between them. The CDR3 runs 13 residues. The CDR3 loop reads CASSTPRVDTQYF. The CDR3 DNA reads as TGTGCCAGCAGTACCCCCCGGGTAGATACGCAGTATTTT.

V usage is TRBV19 and J usage is TRBJ2-7; 9 bases are a match to TRBD2. The ends lost 6 bases at V and 3 bases at J; junction bases unmatched: 9. The CDR3 is 15 residues long. Germline values: CDR1 LNHDA, CDR2 SQIVND (reference sequence). CDR3 DNA sequence: TGTGCCAGTAGACGTAGCGGGAGAATGAACTACGAGCAGTACTTC. This encodes CASRRSGRMNYEQYF.

The chain carries TRBV19 and TRBJ2-2, with D possibly being TRBD1 (6 bases). The CDR3 is made up of 15 amino acids. Germline V lookup: CDR1 LNHDA, CDR2 SQIVND (reference sequence). The ends were cut back, 4 bases at V and 0 bases at J, with 9 bases in the middle. The CDR3 sequence: CASSTRTANTGELFF. DNA for the CDR3: TGTGCCAGTAGTACCCGGACAGCGAACACCGGGGAGCTGTTTTTT.

This rearrangement joins TRBV29-1 to TRBJ2-2, with 9 bases matching TRBD2. The CDR3 consists of 19 residues. The germline CDR1 and CDR2 sequences are SQVTM and ANQGSEA. Losses at the gene ends were 4 bases for V and 1 base for J; bases not matched to a gene: 16. In nucleotides, the CDR3 is TGCAGCGTTGTGTGGACTAGCGCAAAAAACGTTGGGAACACCGGGGAGCTGTTTTTT. It codes for CSVVWTSAKNVGNTGELFF.

The J gene is TRBJ2-3, the V gene TRBV28, with TRBD2 matching 10 bases. V shed 5 bases and J 0 bases; nucleotides not matched to a gene: 8. The CDR3 extends over 17 amino acids. Per the germline V gene, CDR1 is MDHEN and CDR2 is SYDVKM. CDR3 DNA: TGTGCCAGCAGTCCGCAAGCGGGAGGGCTGAGCACAGATACGCAGTATTTT. Its translation: CASSPQAGGLSTDTQYF.

The chain combines TRBV27 with TRBJ2-7; TRBD2 matches 8 bases. Germline V gene data show CDR1 as MNHEY and CDR2 as SMNVEV (reference sequence). The CDR3 has 15 amino acids. J was trimmed by 3 bases and V by 5 bases; bases with no gene match: 9. The CDR3 DNA reads TGTGCCAGCAGTCCCAAGCGGGGGCCTAGCTACGAGCAGTACTTC. Residues: CASSPKRGPSYEQYF.